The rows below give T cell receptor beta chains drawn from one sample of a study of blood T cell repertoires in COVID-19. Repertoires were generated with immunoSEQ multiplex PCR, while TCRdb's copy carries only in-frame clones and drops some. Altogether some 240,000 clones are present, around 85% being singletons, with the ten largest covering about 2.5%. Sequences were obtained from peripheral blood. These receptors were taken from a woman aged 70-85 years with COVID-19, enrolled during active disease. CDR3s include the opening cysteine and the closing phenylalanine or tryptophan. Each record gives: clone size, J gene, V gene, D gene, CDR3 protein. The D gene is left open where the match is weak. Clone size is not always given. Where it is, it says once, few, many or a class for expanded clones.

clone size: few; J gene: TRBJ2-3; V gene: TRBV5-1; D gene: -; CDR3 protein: CASSLRQDFSTDTQYF
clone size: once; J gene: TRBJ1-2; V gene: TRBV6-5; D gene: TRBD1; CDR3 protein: CASSSDRGNYGYTF
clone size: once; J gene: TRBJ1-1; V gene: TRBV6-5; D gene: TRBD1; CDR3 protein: CASSKWDRATEAFF
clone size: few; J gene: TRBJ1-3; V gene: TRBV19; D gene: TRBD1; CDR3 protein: CASSTLGQGGGNTIYF
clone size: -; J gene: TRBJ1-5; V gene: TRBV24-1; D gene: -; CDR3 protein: CATSAGNSNQPQHF
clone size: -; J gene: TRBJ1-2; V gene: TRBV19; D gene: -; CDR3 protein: CASSYTGYYTF
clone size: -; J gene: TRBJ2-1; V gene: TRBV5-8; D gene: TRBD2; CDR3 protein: CASSPRLAAYNEQFF
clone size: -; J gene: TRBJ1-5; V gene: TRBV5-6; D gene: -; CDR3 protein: CASSLYRDNQPQHF
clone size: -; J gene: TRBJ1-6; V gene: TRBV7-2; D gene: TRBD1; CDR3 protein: CASSQAGTADNSPLHF
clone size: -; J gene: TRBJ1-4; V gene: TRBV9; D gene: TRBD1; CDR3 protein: CASSVDSGQGAGEKLFF
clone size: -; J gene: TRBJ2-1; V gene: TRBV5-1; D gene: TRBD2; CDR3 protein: CASSLDGTTSGPRNEQFF
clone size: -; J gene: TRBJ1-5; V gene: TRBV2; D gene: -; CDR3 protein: CASRRQGNQPQHF
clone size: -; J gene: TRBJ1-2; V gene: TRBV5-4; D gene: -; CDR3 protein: CASSLRGVLGYTF
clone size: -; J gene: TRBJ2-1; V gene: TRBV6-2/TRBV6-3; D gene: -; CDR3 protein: CASSTLAFEQFF
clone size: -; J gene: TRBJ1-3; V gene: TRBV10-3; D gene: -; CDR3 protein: CAISDNSGNTIYF
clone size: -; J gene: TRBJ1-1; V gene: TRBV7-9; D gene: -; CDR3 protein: CAGGVHRAYTEAFF
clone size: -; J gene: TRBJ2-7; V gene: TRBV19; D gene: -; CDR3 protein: CASSISVVHEQYF
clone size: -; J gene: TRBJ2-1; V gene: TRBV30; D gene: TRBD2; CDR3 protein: CAWSGMTSGRSNEQFF
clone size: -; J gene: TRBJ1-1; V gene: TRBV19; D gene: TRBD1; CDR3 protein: CASSGTGEWNTEAFF
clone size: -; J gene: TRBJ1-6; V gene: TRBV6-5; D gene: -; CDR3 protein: CASRAGDSPLHF
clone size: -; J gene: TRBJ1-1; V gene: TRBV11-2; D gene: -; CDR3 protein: CASSFAGEGTEAFF
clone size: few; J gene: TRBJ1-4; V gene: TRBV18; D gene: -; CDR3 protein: CASSPTVQPEKLFF
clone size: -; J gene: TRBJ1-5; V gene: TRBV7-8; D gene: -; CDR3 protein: CASSPSVDQPQHF
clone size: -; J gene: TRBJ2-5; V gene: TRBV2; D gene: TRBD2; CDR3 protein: CASRRLAEKETQYF
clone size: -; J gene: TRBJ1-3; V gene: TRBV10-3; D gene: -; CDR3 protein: CAISDTVSGNTIYF
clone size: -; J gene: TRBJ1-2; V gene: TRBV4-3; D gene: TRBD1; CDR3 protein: CASSQGTGANRNYGYTF
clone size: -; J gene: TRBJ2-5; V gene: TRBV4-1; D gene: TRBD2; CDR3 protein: CASSRSGLADQETQYF
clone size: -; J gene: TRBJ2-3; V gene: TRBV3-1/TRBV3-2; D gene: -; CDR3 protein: CASSLQMDTQYF
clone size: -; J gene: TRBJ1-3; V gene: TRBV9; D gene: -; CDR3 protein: CASSVGGTGGNTIYF
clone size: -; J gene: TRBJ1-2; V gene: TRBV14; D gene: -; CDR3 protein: CASSQYDSYGYTF
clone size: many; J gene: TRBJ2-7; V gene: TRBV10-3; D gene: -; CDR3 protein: CAISESGGSYEQYF
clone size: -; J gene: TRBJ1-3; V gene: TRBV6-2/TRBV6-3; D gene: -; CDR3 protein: CASSGSASGNTIYF
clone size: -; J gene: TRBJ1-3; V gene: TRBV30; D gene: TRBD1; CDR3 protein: CAWDRGHSGNTIYF
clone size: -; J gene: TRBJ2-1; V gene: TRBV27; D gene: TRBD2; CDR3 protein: CASSLSSSGRRNEQFF
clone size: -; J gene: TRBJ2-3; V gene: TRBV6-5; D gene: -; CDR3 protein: CASSYSSRATETQYF
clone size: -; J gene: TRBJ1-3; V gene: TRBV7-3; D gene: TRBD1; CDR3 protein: CASSPGPPGGTGNTIYF
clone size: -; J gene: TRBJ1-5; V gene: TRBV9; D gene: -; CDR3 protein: CASSLRQENQPQHF
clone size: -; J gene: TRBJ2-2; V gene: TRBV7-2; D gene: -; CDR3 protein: CASSLAPAGELFF
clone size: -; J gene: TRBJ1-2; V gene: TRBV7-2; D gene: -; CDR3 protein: CASSPIGGLYGYTF
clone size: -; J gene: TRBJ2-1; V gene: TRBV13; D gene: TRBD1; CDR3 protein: CASSPGQGVYNEQFF
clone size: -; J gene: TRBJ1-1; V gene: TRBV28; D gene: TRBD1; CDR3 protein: CASSLGQTNTEAFF
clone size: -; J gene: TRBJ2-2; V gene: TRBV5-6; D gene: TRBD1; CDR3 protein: CASSFWTGIPGELFF
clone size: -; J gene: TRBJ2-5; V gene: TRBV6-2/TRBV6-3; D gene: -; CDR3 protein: CASSYSDEGEKETQYF
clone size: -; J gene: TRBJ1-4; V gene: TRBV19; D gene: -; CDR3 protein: CASSMTREKLFF
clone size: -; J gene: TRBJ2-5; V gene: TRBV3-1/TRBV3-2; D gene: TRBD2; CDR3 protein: CASSQGDAGGFKTQYF
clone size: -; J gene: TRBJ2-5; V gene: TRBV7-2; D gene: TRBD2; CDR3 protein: CASSPWTSGTETQYF
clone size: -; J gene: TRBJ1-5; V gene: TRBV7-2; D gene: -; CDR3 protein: CASSESGAGGNQPQHF
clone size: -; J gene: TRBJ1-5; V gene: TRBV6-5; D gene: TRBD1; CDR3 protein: CASSTGGGQPQHF
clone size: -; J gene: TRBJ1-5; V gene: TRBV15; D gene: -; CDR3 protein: CATSRVALQPQHF
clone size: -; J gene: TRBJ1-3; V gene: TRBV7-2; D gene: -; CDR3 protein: CASSPHAGYGNTIYF
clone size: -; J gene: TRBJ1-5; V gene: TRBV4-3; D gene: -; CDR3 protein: CASSQDSGYSNQPQHF